The 9 T cell receptor beta chains listed next were all sequenced from one sample in a study of blood T cell repertoires in COVID-19. Only in-frame clones appear in the TCRdb table, and some are missing; sequencing was by immunoSEQ multiplex PCR. Here the sample spans a few hundred thousand clones, about 88% being singletons. The specimen sequenced was PBMCs or T cells enriched from blood (not recorded which). These receptors all come from a woman in her late teens or twenties who had been exposed to COVID-19.

The chain has TRBV5-8 and TRBJ2-1, with 10 positions matching TRBD2. Unmatched junction bases numbered 6, after V lost 2 bases and J lost 7 bases. The CDR3 contains 15 residues. CDR1 and CDR2 (germline): SGHTS, YDEGEE. DNA for the CDR3: TGTGCCAGCAGCTTATGGACTAGCGGCGGGAATGAGCAGTTCTTC. Its protein product is CASSLWTSGGNEQFF.

This clone has only a few counts. Other DNA sequences of this sample code for an identical CDR3. The CDR3 spells CASSLGRASNQPQHF. The CDR3 DNA sequence: TGTGCCAGCAGTTTAGGCAGGGCGAGCAATCAGCCCCAGCATTTT. V and J are TRBV28 and TRBJ1-5, with D possibly being TRBD1 (5 bases). This CDR3 is built from 15 residues. V lost 2 bases to trimming and J lost 1 base, with 9 bases between them. Germline CDR1 reads MDHEN; CDR2 reads SYDVKM.

This clone was seen a single time. The sample contains more than one DNA sequence encoding this CDR3. The chain uses TRBV18 and TRBJ1-4; TRBD1 agrees at 9 bases. The CDR3 covers 14 residues. V was clipped by 3 bases and J by 8 bases; unmatched bases: 4. Germline V gene data show CDR1 as KGHSH and CDR2 as LQKENI. As DNA, the CDR3 is TGTGCCAGCTCACCGGGACAGGGCGGCGAAAAACTGTTTTTT. This sequence encodes CASSPGQGGEKLFF.

The rearrangement uses TRBV28 and TRBJ2-1, with 9 bases lining up with TRBD2. Germline CDR1 MDHEN, CDR2 SYDVKM. The CDR3 has 15 amino acids. Trimming took 8 bases from V and 5 from J; bases not matched to a gene: 10. In DNA form, the CDR3 reads TGTGCCAGCGGAGGACTAGCGCTATTTAACAATGAGCAGTTCTTC. Translated: CASGGLALFNNEQFF. The full variable domain, with the rest looked up from reference TRBV28 and TRBJ2-1, is DVKVTQSSRYLVKRTGEKVFLECVQDMDHENMFWYRQDPGLGLRLIYFSYDVKMKEKGDIPEGYSVSREKKERFSLILESASTNQTSMYLCASGGLALFNNEQFFGPGTRLTVL.

This sequence joins TRBV27 and TRBJ2-7, with 7 bases fitting TRBD2. Germline trimming cut 7 bases from V and 6 bases from J; bases unmatched to any gene: 12. The CDR3 is 14 amino acids. CDR1 MNHEY and CDR2 SMNVEV come from the germline V gene (reference sequence). DNA for the CDR3: TGTGCCAGCACCGAGCGGGGACCGCTAGCCGAGCAGTACTTC. Translation: CASTERGPLAEQYF.

The J gene is TRBJ2-7, the V gene TRBV6-6; the D gene is possibly TRBD2 (5 bases). The V end lost 0 bases, the J end lost 3 bases, and 15 bases lay between the germline ends. The CDR3 covers 16 residues. Germline values: CDR1 MNHNY, CDR2 SVGAGI (reference sequence). DNA for the CDR3: TGTGCCAGCAGTTACTCGAGTCCGAGGGCGGGCTACGAGCAGTACTTC. It is translated as CASSYSSPRAGYEQYF.

The J gene is TRBJ2-2, the V gene TRBV29-1; 14 nucleotides line up with TRBD2. The CDR3 extends over 16 amino acids. Per germline, CDR1 SQVTM and CDR2 ANQGSEA. With 6 bases clipped from V and 7 bases from J, the junction kept 10 bases outside the gene matches. The CDR3: CSVEPGLAGANGELFF. DNA of the CDR3: TGCAGCGTGGAGCCGGGACTAGCGGGAGCCAACGGGGAGCTGTTTTTT.

The chain has TRBV2 and TRBJ2-7; D not resolved. CDR1 is SNHLY and CDR2 is FYNNEI in the germline V gene. The CDR3 has 13 residues. Trimming left V 2 bases short and J 3 bases short, with 8 bases between. The CDR3 spells CASSETADYEQYF. The DNA for the CDR3 is TGTGCCAGCAGTGAAACAGCAGACTACGAGCAGTACTTC.

The chain joins TRBV2 to TRBJ1-1; D remains unclear. Germline V gives CDR1 SNHLY, CDR2 FYNNEI. The CDR3 is made up of 13 amino acids. Trimming shortened V by 7 bases and J by 1 base, and 10 bases separated the two germline ends. CDR3: CASMVAGNTEAFF. DNA for the CDR3: TGTGCCAGCATGGTGGCGGGGAACACTGAAGCTTTCTTT.